This TCR beta chain was retrieved from a study of shared clonotypes between healthy human individuals. Study as a whole: The donor pool was made up of two women and three men aged 18 to 49. A donor's plate count was three for CD4 naive and three for CD4 memory; CD8 naive had two and CD8 memory one. Findings and limits, study-wide: Generally, estimated richness proved larger in naive subsets than it did in memory subsets.

Trimming removed 5 bases from V and 4 bases from J; junction bases left unmatched: 7. Germline CDR1 and CDR2: MNHEY and SMNVEV (reference sequence). This CDR3 contains 15 residues. As concerns this clone: Its antigen remains unknown.

Each donor was a Caucasian adult residing in Nashville, Tennessee. Sequencing was performed with immunoSEQ multiplex PCR; in TCRdb, only in-frame clones are kept and a portion is missing. This repertoire shows around 1.5 million clones, 95% to 99% found once; its top ten account for 0.4% to 0.45%. The chain links TRBV27 to TRBJ1-2; the match to TRBD1 covers 10 bases. This clonotype was sampled from a man aged 25 to 40 in good health. The specimen sequenced was naive CD4+ T cells sorted from blood. The subset was: CD45RA+ positively selected. The chain's CDR3 is CASSRQGALTYGYTF. The CDR3 nucleotides are TGTGCCAGCAGTCGACAGGGGGCGCTTACCTATGGCTACACCTTC.